This note documents a single T cell receptor (beta chain) sequence. The data are from a study of blood T cell dynamics during melanoma immunotherapy. The ends were cut back, 8 bases at V and 0 bases at J, with 20 bases in the middle. This CDR3 contains 17 residues. Germline V gives CDR1 SGDLS, CDR2 YYNGEE. Sequenced by immunoSEQ multiplex PCR; TCRdb stores in-frame clones only, minus some. The sample records around 12,000 clones, about 88% being singletons. Time point here: week 3, after first cycle of checkpoint inhibitor. One draw preceded checkpoint blockade; another followed its first cycle at week 3. Prior systemic cancer therapy, immunosuppressant use and other active malignancies excluded patients.

Sequencing was performed on blood, taken from a patient treated with checkpoint blockade. The TCR was taken from a human donor with melanoma. This chain links TRBV9 with TRBJ1-4; D is undetermined. The CDR3 spells CARSTVRSTATNEKLFF. CDR3 bases: TGTGCCAGAAGCACTGTTAGGAGTACCGCAACTAATGAAAAACTGTTTTTT.